The 10 T cell receptor beta chains below all came from one sample that was sequenced in a study of CD8+CD57+ T cells in acquired aplastic anemia. Investigators profiled TCR beta VDJ and CDR3 from genomic DNA template. TCRdb recomputed calls from the reads with MiXCR, one row per CDR3 protein. This sample carries approximately 80,000 distinct CDR3 sequences, roughly three quarters of them seen once, and the ten largest clones take roughly 80%. Individuals selected for sequencing had exhibited CD8+CD57+ cell expansion on flow cytometry. Sample: sorted CD4+, CD8+, or CD8+CD57+ T cells (not recorded which) from PBMCs. These receptors came from a human donor with aplastic anemia.

Judged by abundance, this clonotype is medium-sized. The V gene is TRBV7-9, the J gene TRBJ2-2; maybe TRBD2 (5 bases). This CDR3 region has 15 residues. Trimming stripped 6 bases from V and 7 bases from J, with 18 bases between. CDR1 and CDR2 (germline): SEHNR, FQNEAQ (reference sequence). CDR3 protein: CASSLDSPPFGELFF. The CDR3 bases are TGTGCCAGCAGTTTGGACTCCCCACCGTTCGGGGAGCTGTTTTTT.

V usage is TRBV19 and J usage is TRBJ2-7; unclear D gene. The ends were cut back, 3 bases at V and 2 bases at J, with 14 bases in the middle. The germline V gene encodes CDR1 LNHDA and CDR2 SQIVND (reference sequence). CDR3 length equals 15 residues. The CDR3 region is CASSIQDLPPYEQYF. The CDR3 nucleotides are TGTGCCAGTAGTATTCAGGACCTACCCCCCTACGAGCAGTACTTC.

This rearrangement joins TRBV19 to TRBJ2-1; 7 bases fit TRBD2. Trimming cost V 5 bases and J 4 bases; bases outside gene matches: 8. The germline V gene has CDR1 LNHDA and CDR2 SQIVND (reference sequence). This CDR3 spans 15 amino acids. The chain's CDR3 is CASSFREAPYNEQFF. The CDR3 region has the DNA TGTGCCAGTAGTTTCCGGGAGGCTCCTTACAATGAGCAGTTCTTC.

The rearrangement links TRBV24-1 to TRBJ2-4; TRBD1 aligns across 7 bases. The CDR3 spans 13 residues. Germline V lookup: CDR1 KGHDR, CDR2 SFDVKD. J was trimmed by 7 bases and V by 4 bases; bases with no gene match: 3. The CDR3 coding sequence is TGTGCCACCAGTGACCCACAGGGGAACATTCAGTACTTC. Amino acid sequence: CATSDPQGNIQYF.

This rearrangement joins TRBV5-5 to TRBJ1-2; possible D gene TRBD1, 5 bases. The CDR3 is 15 amino acids. V was cut by 4 bases and J by 8 bases, with 21 bases left in between. Germline loops: CDR1 SGHKS, CDR2 YYEKEE (reference sequence). CDR3 DNA sequence: TGTGCCAGCAGCCCCGGGGCAGCCTCCCAGGGCGGCTACACCTTC. Translating it yields CASSPGAASQGGYTF.

CDR3 loop: CATSPNPGTGDEKLFF. CDR3 DNA sequence: TGTGCCACCAGTCCTAATCCCGGGACAGGGGATGAAAAACTGTTTTTT. The chain uses TRBV24-1 and TRBJ1-4; 10 nucleotides align to TRBD1. This CDR3 comprises 16 residues. Germline CDR1 reads KGHDR; CDR2 reads SFDVKD. V trimming: 6 bases; J trimming: 6 bases; junction bases outside the gene matches: 9.

In this sample, this clonotype turned up once. This chain connects TRBV7-9 to TRBJ2-2; D is ambiguous. Germline V CDR1 and CDR2: SEHNR, FQNEAQ (reference sequence). V lost 7 bases, J lost 7 bases, and 13 bases lay in between. The CDR3 sequence is 13 residues long. The CDR3 nucleotides read TGTGCCAGCAACTTGCCCGCCGTCGGGGAGCTGTTTTTT. It yields the protein CASNLPAVGELFF.

This clonotype was counted once. CDR3 sequence: CASTSSGESSYEQYF. CDR3 sequence (DNA): TGTGCCAGTACCTCTAGCGGGGAAAGCTCCTACGAGCAGTACTTC. This chain joins TRBV19 and TRBJ2-7; TRBD2 agrees at 9 bases. The CDR3 runs to 15 residues. Germline V gene sequence: CDR1 LNHDA, CDR2 SQIVND (reference sequence). The ends lost 7 bases at V and 0 bases at J; junction bases unmatched: 7.

The CDR3 here is CASGGGFGTDTQYF. DNA of the CDR3: TGTGCCAGCGGGGGAGGGTTTGGCACAGATACGCAGTATTTT. The chain uses TRBV6-1 and TRBJ2-3, with TRBD2 matching over 7 bases. With V trimmed by 8 bases and J by 1 base, 6 bases remained unmatched. Germline assignment: CDR1 MNHNS and CDR2 SASEGT. This CDR3 spans 14 amino acids.

This chain joins TRBV7-9 and TRBJ1-6; D perhaps matches TRBD1 (5 bases). Germline lookup yields CDR1 SEHNR and CDR2 FQNEAQ (reference sequence). Trimming removed 5 bases from V and 7 bases from J, with 12 bases in between. CDR3 length: 14 amino acids. The CDR3 DNA reads TGTGCCAGCAGCGCTCCGGGACGGAATTCACCCCTCCACTTT. This translates into CASSAPGRNSPLHF.